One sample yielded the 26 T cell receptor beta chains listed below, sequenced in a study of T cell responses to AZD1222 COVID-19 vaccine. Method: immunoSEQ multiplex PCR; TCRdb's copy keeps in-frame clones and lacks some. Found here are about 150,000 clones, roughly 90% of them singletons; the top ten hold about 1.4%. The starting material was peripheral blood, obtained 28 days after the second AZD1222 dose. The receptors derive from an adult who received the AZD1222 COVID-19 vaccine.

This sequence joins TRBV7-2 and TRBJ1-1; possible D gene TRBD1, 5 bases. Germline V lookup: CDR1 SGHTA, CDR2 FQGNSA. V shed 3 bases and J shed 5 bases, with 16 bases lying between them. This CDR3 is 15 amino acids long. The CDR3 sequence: CASSFFLKTATEAFF. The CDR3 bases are TGTGCCAGCAGCTTCTTTTTAAAGACAGCAACTGAAGCTTTCTTT.

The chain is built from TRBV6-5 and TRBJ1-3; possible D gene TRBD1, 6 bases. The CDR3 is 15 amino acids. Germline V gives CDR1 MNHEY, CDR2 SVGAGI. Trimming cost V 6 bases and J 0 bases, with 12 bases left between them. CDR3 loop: CASRGGQYSGNTIYF. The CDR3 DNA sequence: TGTGCCAGCAGGGGAGGACAGTACTCTGGAAACACCATATATTTT.

The CDR3 bases are TGTGCCAGCAGCCAGGGGACAGACTACGAGCAGTACTTC. This gives the protein CASSQGTDYEQYF. The rearrangement joins TRBV3-1 (or the pseudogene TRBV3-2) to TRBJ2-7, with 7 bases lining up with TRBD1. Germline CDR1 LGHDT, CDR2 YNNKEL (reference sequence). The CDR3 length is 13 residues. J was trimmed by 3 bases and V by 3 bases; bases with no gene match: 2.

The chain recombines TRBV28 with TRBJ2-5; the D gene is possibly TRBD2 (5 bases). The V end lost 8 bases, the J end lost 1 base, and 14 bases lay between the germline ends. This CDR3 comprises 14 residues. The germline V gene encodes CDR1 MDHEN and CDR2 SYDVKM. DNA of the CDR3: TGTGCCAGCCTTTCGAGAGAGGGCCAAGAGACCCAGTACTTC. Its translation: CASLSREGQETQYF.

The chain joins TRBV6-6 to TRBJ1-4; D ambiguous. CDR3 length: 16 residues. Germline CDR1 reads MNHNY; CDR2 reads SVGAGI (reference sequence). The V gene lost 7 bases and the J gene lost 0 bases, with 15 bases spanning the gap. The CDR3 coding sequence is TGTGCCAGCAAACGCGTACCACACGCAACTAATGAAAAACTGTTTTTT. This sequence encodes CASKRVPHATNEKLFF.

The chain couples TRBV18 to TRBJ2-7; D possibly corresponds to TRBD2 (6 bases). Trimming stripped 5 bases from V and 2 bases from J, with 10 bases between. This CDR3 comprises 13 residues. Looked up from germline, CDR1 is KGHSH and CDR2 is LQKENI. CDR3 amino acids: CASSYGGPYEQYF. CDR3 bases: TGTGCCAGCTCATATGGAGGGCCCTACGAGCAGTACTTC.

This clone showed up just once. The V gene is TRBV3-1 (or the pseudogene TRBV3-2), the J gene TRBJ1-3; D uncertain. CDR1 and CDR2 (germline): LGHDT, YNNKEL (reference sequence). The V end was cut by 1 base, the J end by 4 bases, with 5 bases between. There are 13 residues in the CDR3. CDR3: CASSQGRGNTIYF. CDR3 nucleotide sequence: TGTGCCAGCAGCCAAGGACGGGGAAACACCATATATTTT.

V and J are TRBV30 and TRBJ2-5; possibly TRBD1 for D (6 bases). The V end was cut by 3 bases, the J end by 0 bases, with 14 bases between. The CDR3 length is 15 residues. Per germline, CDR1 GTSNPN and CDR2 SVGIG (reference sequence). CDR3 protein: CAWRGAGANQETQYF. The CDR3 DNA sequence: TGTGCCTGGAGGGGGGCAGGGGCGAACCAAGAGACCCAGTACTTC.

CDR3: CASNPGLAGRETQYF. CDR3 bases: TGTGCCAGCAATCCGGGACTAGCGGGGCGTGAGACCCAGTACTTC. The chain is built from TRBV2 and TRBJ2-5, with TRBD2 matching over 13 bases. CDR3 size: 15 residues. With 7 bases clipped from V and 5 bases from J, the junction kept 7 bases outside the gene matches. Germline CDR1 reads SNHLY; CDR2 reads FYNNEI.

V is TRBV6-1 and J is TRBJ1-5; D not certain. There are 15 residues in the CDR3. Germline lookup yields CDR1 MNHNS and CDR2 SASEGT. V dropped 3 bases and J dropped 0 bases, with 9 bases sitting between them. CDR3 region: CASSDGRFSNQPQHF. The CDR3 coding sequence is TGTGCCAGCAGTGACGGGAGATTTAGCAATCAGCCCCAGCATTTT.

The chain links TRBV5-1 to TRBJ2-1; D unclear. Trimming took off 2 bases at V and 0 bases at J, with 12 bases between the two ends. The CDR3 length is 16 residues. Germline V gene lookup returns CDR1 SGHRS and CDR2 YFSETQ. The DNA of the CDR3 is TGCGCCAGCAGCTTACAAGCGCTAAGCTCCTACAATGAGCAGTTCTTC. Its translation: CASSLQALSSYNEQFF.

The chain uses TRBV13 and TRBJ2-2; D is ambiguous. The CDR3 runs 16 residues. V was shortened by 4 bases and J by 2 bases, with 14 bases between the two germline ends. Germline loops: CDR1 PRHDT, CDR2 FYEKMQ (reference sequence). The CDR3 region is CASSSRALLNTGELFF. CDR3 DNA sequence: TGTGCCAGCAGCTCCCGGGCCCTCCTCAACACCGGGGAGCTGTTTTTT.

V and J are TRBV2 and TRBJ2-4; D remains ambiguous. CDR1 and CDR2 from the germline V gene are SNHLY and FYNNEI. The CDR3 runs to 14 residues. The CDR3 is CVTLDNLAKNIQYF. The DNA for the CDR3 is TGTGTCACGCTGGATAACCTAGCCAAAAACATTCAGTACTTC. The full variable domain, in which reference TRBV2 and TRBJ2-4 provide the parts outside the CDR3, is EPEVTQTPSHQVTQMGQEVILRCVPISNHLYFYWYRQILGQKVEFLVSFYNNEISEKSEIFDDQFSVERPDGSNFTLKIRSTKLEDSAMYFCVTLDNLAKNIQYFGAGTRLSVL.

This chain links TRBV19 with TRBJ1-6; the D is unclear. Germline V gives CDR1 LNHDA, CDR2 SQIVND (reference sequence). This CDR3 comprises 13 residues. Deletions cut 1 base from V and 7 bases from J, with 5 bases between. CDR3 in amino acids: CASSIGSNSPLHF. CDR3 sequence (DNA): TGTGCCAGTAGTATAGGTTCGAATTCACCCCTCCACTTT. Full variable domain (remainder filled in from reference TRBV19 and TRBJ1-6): DGGITQSPKYLFRKEGQNVTLSCEQNLNHDAMYWYRQDPGQGLRLIYYSQIVNDFQKGDIAEGYSVSREKKESFPLTVTSAQKNPTAFYLCASSIGSNSPLHFGNGTRLTVT.

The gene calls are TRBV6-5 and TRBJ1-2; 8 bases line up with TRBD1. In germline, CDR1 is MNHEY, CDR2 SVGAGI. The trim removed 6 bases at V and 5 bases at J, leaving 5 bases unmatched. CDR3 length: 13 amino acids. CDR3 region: CASRRQGWYGYTF. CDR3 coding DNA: TGTGCCAGCAGGAGACAGGGGTGGTATGGCTACACCTTC.

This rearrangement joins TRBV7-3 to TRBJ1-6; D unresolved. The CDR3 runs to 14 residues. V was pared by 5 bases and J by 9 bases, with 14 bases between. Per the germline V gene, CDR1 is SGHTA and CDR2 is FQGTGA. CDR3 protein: CASSAGSQGSPLHF. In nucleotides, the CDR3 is TGTGCCAGCAGCGCCGGGTCCCAAGGTTCACCCCTCCACTTT.

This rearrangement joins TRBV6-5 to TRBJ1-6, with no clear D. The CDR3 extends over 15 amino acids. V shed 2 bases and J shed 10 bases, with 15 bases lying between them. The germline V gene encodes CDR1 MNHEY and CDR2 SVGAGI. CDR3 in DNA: TGTGCCAGCAGTTACACCGGACGAGGCCGGTCACCCCTCCACTTT. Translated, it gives CASSYTGRGRSPLHF.

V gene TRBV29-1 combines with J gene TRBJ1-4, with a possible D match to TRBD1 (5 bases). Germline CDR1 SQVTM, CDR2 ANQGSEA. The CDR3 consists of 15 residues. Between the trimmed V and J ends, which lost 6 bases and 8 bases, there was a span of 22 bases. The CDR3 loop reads CSVLTREGAGEKLFF. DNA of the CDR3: TGCAGCGTACTTACTCGCGAAGGGGCGGGAGAAAAACTGTTTTTT. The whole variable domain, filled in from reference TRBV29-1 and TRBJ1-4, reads SAVISQKPSRDICQRGTSLTIQCQVDSQVTMMFWYRQQPGQSLTLIATANQGSEATYESGFVIDKFPISRPNLTFSTLTVSNMSPEDSSIYLCSVLTREGAGEKLFFGSGTQLSVL.

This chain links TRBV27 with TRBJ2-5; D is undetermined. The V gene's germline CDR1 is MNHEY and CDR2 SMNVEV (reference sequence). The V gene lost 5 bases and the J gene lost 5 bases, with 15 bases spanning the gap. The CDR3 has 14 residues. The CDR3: CASSPTRSRETQYF. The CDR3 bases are TGTGCCAGCAGTCCTACCAGATCGCGGGAGACCCAGTACTTC.

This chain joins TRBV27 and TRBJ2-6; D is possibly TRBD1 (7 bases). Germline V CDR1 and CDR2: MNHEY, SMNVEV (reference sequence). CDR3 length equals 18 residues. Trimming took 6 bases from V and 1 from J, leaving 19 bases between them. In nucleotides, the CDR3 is TGTGCCAGCAGCCCCCAGGGGGGAATACCTTCTGGGGCCAACGTCCTGACTTTC. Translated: CASSPQGGIPSGANVLTF.

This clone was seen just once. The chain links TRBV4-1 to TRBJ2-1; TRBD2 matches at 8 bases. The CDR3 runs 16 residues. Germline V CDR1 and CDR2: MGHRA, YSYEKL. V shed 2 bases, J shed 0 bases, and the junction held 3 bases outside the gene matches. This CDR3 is CASSQTSGSSYNEQFF. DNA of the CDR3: TGCGCCAGCAGCCAAACTAGCGGTAGCTCCTACAATGAGCAGTTCTTC.

CDR3 sequence reads: CASRASRGANTGELFF. CDR3 coding DNA: TGTGCCAGCAGGGCCTCGAGGGGCGCAAACACCGGGGAGCTGTTTTTT. The chain links TRBV5-5 to TRBJ2-2, with D possibly called TRBD1 or TRBD2 (5 bases each). The length of the CDR3 is 16 residues. The germline V and J ends were trimmed by 5 bases and 2 bases, with 16 bases remaining between them. The germline V gene has CDR1 SGHKS and CDR2 YYEKEE (reference sequence).

The CDR3 bases are TGTGCCAGCAGCGTAGAACCGGGAACCTACAATGAGCAGTTCTTC. Amino acids: CASSVEPGTYNEQFF. The V gene is TRBV9, the J gene TRBJ2-1; D perhaps matches TRBD2 (5 bases). The length of the CDR3 is 15 residues. Trimming took 0 bases from V and 2 from J, leaving 9 bases between them. Germline loops: CDR1 SGDLS, CDR2 YYNGEE.

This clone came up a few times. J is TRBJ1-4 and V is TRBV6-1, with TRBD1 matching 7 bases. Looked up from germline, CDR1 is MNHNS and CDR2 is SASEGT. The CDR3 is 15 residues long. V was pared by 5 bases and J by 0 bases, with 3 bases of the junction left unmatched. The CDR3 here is CASSSGQATNEKLFF. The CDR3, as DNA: TGTGCCAGCAGTTCTGGACAGGCAACTAATGAAAAACTGTTTTTT.

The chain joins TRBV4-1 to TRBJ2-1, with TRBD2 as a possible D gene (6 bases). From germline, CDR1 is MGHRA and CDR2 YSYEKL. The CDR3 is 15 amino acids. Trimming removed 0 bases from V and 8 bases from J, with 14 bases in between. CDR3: CASSQDSGSSYEQFF. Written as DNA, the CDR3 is TGCGCCAGCAGCCAAGATAGCGGTAGTTCGTATGAGCAGTTCTTC.

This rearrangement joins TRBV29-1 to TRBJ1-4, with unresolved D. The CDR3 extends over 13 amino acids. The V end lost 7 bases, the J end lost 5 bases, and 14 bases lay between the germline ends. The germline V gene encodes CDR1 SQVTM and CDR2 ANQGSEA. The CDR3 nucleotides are TGCAGCGCGTACTCCGATTCCAATGAAAAACTGTTTTTT. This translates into CSAYSDSNEKLFF.